This T cell receptor beta chain was recorded in a study of blood T cell repertoires in COVID-19. Across the whole study: Donors in the United States, Italy and Spain gave samples during acute or convalescent COVID-19.

As originally analysed: Reference gene primer amplification yielded estimated nucleated cell counts. Assay: immunoSEQ multiplex PCR; the TCRdb copy retains only in-frame clones and omits some. V, J and clone size reflect that table, while D and trimming were determined from the DNA. This table has around 12,000 clones, about 90% appearing once. This clone was detected only once. The receptor was isolated from a human donor with active COVID-19. The donor label of this sample is uncertain. Specimen: peripheral blood.

CDR3 in DNA: TGTGCCAGCAGCCAAGATCGGGGGGTCCTTTACAATGAGCAGTTCTTC. It translates to CASSQDRGVLYNEQFF. The chain joins TRBV3-1 (or the pseudogene TRBV3-2) to TRBJ2-1; TRBD2 agrees at 7 bases. With 0 bases clipped from V and 4 bases from J, the junction kept 6 bases outside the gene matches. Germline values: CDR1 LGHDT, CDR2 YNNKEL (reference sequence). CDR3 length: 16 residues.